These 19 T cell receptor beta chains came from one sample sequenced in a study of Ad26.COV2.S vaccination and SARS-CoV-2 variants. TCRdb's table, derived via immunoSEQ multiplex PCR, lists solely in-frame clones and lacks some. The sample has 300,000 to 350,000 clones; about 90% are singletons. Specified treatment: about 20 received Ad26.COV2.S at low or high dose, single or two shots; about 5 received placebo; per-sample allocation not given. Samples were taken on day 63 after the first vaccine or placebo injection. The sample consisted of peripheral blood, taken in a trial of Ad26.COV2.S vaccine versus placebo. The receptors originated from a person between 18 and 60 years old who received the Ad26.COV2.S COVID-19 vaccine or a placebo.

This sequence joins TRBV24-1 and TRBJ2-3; possible D gene TRBD1, 6 bases. The CDR3 extends over 16 amino acids. V shed 9 bases and J shed 3 bases, with 21 bases lying between them. Germline V gene lookup returns CDR1 KGHDR and CDR2 SFDVKD. In DNA, the CDR3 is TGTGCCACCGCCCCCGGAGGCAGGGGTGGAACAGATACGCAGTATTTT. Translated: CATAPGGRGGTDTQYF.

The gene calls are TRBV6-5 and TRBJ2-5; D uncertain. Germline V gene sequence: CDR1 MNHEY, CDR2 SVGAGI. The V gene lost 8 bases and the J gene lost 3 bases, with 13 bases spanning the gap. The length of the CDR3 is 13 residues. The CDR3 here is CASAKPAEETQYF. DNA of the CDR3: TGTGCCAGCGCAAAACCCGCGGAAGAGACCCAGTACTTC.

The chain joins TRBV18 to TRBJ1-1; 8 nucleotides match TRBD1. V dropped 4 bases and J dropped 6; count of bases not matched to a gene: 10. Looked up from germline, CDR1 is KGHSH and CDR2 is LQKENI. The length of the CDR3 is 15 residues. CDR3: CASSRSGQGAPEAFF. In DNA form, the CDR3 reads TGTGCCAGCTCACGCTCCGGACAGGGAGCTCCTGAAGCTTTCTTT.

The V and J genes are TRBV5-1 and TRBJ1-2; no clear D gene. CDR3 size: 15 residues. Germline V gene data show CDR1 as SGHRS and CDR2 as YFSETQ. Trimming removed 1 base from V and 2 bases from J, with 12 bases in between. CDR3 DNA: TGCGCCAGCAGCTTGAATGGGATACCCAACTATGGCTACACCTTC. Translating it yields CASSLNGIPNYGYTF.

The CDR3 loop reads CASSLSTVYSSYNEQFF. The CDR3 DNA reads TGTGCCAGCAGCCTCAGTACAGTTTACAGCTCCTACAATGAGCAGTTCTTC. V and J are TRBV7-8 and TRBJ2-1; D gene uncertain. Trimming removed 5 bases at V and 0 bases at J, with 17 bases between. CDR3 size: 17 residues. CDR1 is SGHVS and CDR2 is FQNEAQ in the germline V gene.

This clone appeared a few times. The chain is built from TRBV21-1 and TRBJ2-7. TRBV21-1 is described as a pseudogene. This CDR3 region has 16 residues. The CDR3 loop is CASSKFGEKIAYEQYV. CDR3 nucleotides: TGTGCCAGCAGCAAATTTGGGGAAAAGATCGCCTACGAGCAGTACGTC.

J is TRBJ2-5 and V is TRBV24-1; tentative D call: TRBD1 (6 bases). The CDR3 is 14 amino acids. The ends were cut back, 2 bases at V and 0 bases at J, with 6 bases in the middle. CDR1 is KGHDR, CDR2 SFDVKD, per germline. CDR3 in DNA: TGTGCCACCAGTGATTGGGACAACCAAGAGACCCAGTACTTC. Translating it yields CATSDWDNQETQYF.

In regard to this clone: Other DNA sequences of this sample code for an identical CDR3. V usage is TRBV29-1 and J usage is TRBJ2-3, with D unresolved. Germline V CDR1 and CDR2: SQVTM, ANQGSEA. CDR3 length: 9 residues. Between the trimmed V and J ends, which lost 3 bases and 6 bases, there was a span of 1 base. DNA of the CDR3: TGCAGCGTTGAGGATACGCAGTATTTT. It translates to CSVEDTQYF.

The chain employs TRBV20-1 and TRBJ1-2; 7 bases fit TRBD1. This CDR3 has 10 amino acids. With V trimmed by 4 bases and J by 8 bases, 1 base remained unmatched. Germline loops: CDR1 DFQATT, CDR2 SNEGSKA (reference sequence). Here the CDR3 DNA reads TGCAGTGCTAAAGGGGGCGGCTACACCTTC. Translating gives CSAKGGGYTF.

The V gene is TRBV4-3, the J gene TRBJ1-1; possibly TRBD1 for D (6 bases). Trimming cost V 7 bases and J 0 bases, with 18 bases left between them. Germline loops: CDR1 LGHNA, CDR2 YSLEER. The CDR3 has 16 amino acids. CDR3 nucleotide sequence: TGCGCCAGCAAGCCAAGGGGGGCCGTAATGAACACTGAAGCTTTCTTT. This translates into CASKPRGAVMNTEAFF.

V is TRBV7-9 and J is TRBJ2-1; 14 bases agree with TRBD2. V trimming: 5 bases; J trimming: 4 bases; junction bases outside the gene matches: 13. CDR3 length: 19 amino acids. CDR1 is SEHNR, CDR2 FQNEAQ, per germline (reference sequence). CDR3 bases: TGTGCCAGCAGCAACTCCGGGACTAGCGGGAGTCCCGGGTACAATGAGCAGTTCTTC. Amino acid sequence: CASSNSGTSGSPGYNEQFF.

CDR3 residues: CASSPRLNTEAFF. The CDR3, as DNA: TGTGCCAGCTCACCACGGCTGAACACTGAAGCTTTCTTT. The gene calls are TRBV18 and TRBJ1-1; D gene ambiguous. Trimming shortened V by 1 base and J by 0 bases, and 3 bases separated the two germline ends. Germline V CDR1 and CDR2: KGHSH, LQKENI. This CDR3 has 13 amino acids.

This clone was picked up a small number of times. In nucleotides, the CDR3 is TGTGCCAGCAGTTACTCCGGCAGCGAGAGCAATGGCTACACCTTC. It is translated as CASSYSGSESNGYTF. This chain uses TRBV6-5 with TRBJ1-2, with D unclear. With 0 bases removed from V and 6 bases from J, the gap between germline ends came to 14 bases. There are 15 residues in the CDR3. Germline V gene data show CDR1 as MNHEY and CDR2 as SVGAGI.

Regarding this clone: The same CDR3 can be traced to other DNA sequences in this sample. The rearrangement joins TRBV7-9 to TRBJ2-1, with D perhaps TRBD1 (5 bases). CDR3 length equals 15 residues. The V end lost 5 bases, the J end lost 4 bases, and 15 bases lay between the germline ends. CDR1 SEHNR and CDR2 FQNEAQ come from the germline V gene (reference sequence). CDR3 nucleotide sequence: TGTGCCAGCAGCCCAAAGGTAGGGGCGTACAATGAGCAGTTCTTC. It yields the protein CASSPKVGAYNEQFF.

This sequence joins TRBV29-1 and TRBJ1-2; a weak D match, TRBD1 (6 bases). The CDR3 runs to 12 residues. Trimming took off 5 bases at V and 2 bases at J, with 9 bases between the two ends. Germline values: CDR1 SQVTM, CDR2 ANQGSEA. The CDR3 loop is CSVKTGNYGYTF. CDR3 nucleotide sequence: TGCAGCGTTAAAACAGGGAACTATGGCTACACCTTC.

The J gene is TRBJ1-2, the V gene TRBV6-5; D perhaps matches TRBD1 (6 bases). Germline CDR1 is MNHEY and CDR2 is SVGAGI. This CDR3 comprises 14 residues. V was clipped by 5 bases and J by 1 base, with 11 bases between them. The DNA of the CDR3 is TGTGCCAGCAGTACAGGGTCGGGTAACTATGGCTACACCTTC. This codes for CASSTGSGNYGYTF.

This chain connects TRBV5-6 to TRBJ2-1; D gene uncertain. The V and J ends lost 5 bases and 5 bases respectively, with 11 bases between them. Germline CDR1 reads SGHDT; CDR2 reads YYEEEE. The length of the CDR3 is 13 residues. This CDR3 reads CASSVTVNNEQFF. DNA of the CDR3: TGTGCCAGCAGTGTGACGGTGAACAATGAGCAGTTCTTC.

This clone occurred a few times. The chain combines TRBV4-3 with TRBJ1-1; a weak D match, TRBD1 (5 bases). V gave up 0 bases and J gave up 7 bases, with 9 bases separating them. This CDR3 comprises 13 residues. In germline, CDR1 is LGHNA, CDR2 YSLEER. The CDR3 coding sequence is TGCGCCAGCAGCCAAGACAGGGCACTTGAAGCTTTCTTT. Encoded protein: CASSQDRALEAFF.

V and J are TRBV28 and TRBJ2-7; 7 bases fit TRBD2. The CDR3 length is 15 residues. The V gene end was trimmed by 5 bases and the J gene end by 1 base; junction bases not matched to a gene: 8. Germline CDR1 reads MDHEN; CDR2 reads SYDVKM. CDR3 sequence reads: CASSASGSFSYEQYV. CDR3 in DNA: TGTGCCAGCAGTGCTAGCGGATCCTTTTCCTACGAGCAGTACGTC.